The subject of this entry is one T cell receptor (beta chain). These data come from a study of shared clonotypes between healthy human individuals. The repertoire was sequenced with immunoSEQ multiplex PCR; TCRdb's copy has only in-frame clones and lacks some. The table lists about 2.1 million clones, over 85% of them singletons. Positively selected for CCR7, the CD45RO-negative cells used as naive CD8 cells excluded terminally differentiated effector memory CD45RA+ cells. V lost 0 bases to trimming and J lost 12 bases, with 17 bases between them. The CDR3 spans 14 residues. The germline gives CDR1 MNHEY, CDR2 SVGAGI.

The sample comprised naive CD8+ T cells from PBMCs. The TCR comes from a man younger than 35 in good health. Some clones in this sample may be carry-over from other donors' samples. The rearrangement links TRBV6-5 to TRBJ1-1; D ambiguous. CDR3 DNA sequence: TGTGCCAGCAGTTACTCCCCTCGTGCACTGACAACTTTCTTT. Translation: CASSYSPRALTTFF.